A selection of T cell receptor beta chains follows, all from one sample in a study of T cells after yellow fever vaccination. From the 5' RACE reads, TCRdb called clonotypes with MiXCR, one entry per CDR3 protein. The data contain about 220,000 distinct CDR3 sequences, 3% to 3.5% of them seen just once; the ten biggest clones take up 2.5% to 3.5%. The material sequenced was CD4+ T cells sorted from PBMCs, taken 10 days after the yellow fever booster vaccination. These receptors all stem from a man younger than 35 who received the YFV17D yellow fever vaccine. Both conserved end residues are part of each CDR3. Fields, in order: V gene, clone size, J gene, CDR3 protein. Clone size is shown for a subset of rows, as once, few, many or a class of expanded clone.

>TRBV4-1|few|TRBJ2-3
CASSQLRGDTQYF
>TRBV5-4|many|TRBJ2-3
CASSLVGASTDTQYF
>TRBV7-9|few|TRBJ1-2
CASRPTGFSGYTF
>TRBV3-1|many|TRBJ1-5
CASIPLPRSPQPQHF
>TRBV20-1|many|TRBJ2-3
CSANVFPQQGSVDTQYF
>TRBV9|.|TRBJ2-3
CASSVASQGHTQYF
>TRBV25-1|many|TRBJ2-3
CASSKQGWLDTQYF
>TRBV3-1|many|TRBJ2-1
CASTRSSGGAVEQFF
>TRBV12-3/TRBV12-4|.|TRBJ1-1
CASSSRGGGGTEAFF
>TRBV7-9|.|TRBJ1-5
CASSLGAPGIDSQPQHF
>TRBV6-2/TRBV6-3|few|TRBJ1-1
CASSYSFRVMNTEAFF
>TRBV7-9|.|TRBJ2-5
CASSLFGDPETQYF
>TRBV27|.|TRBJ1-6
CASRWGLDSPLHF
>TRBV5-1|many|TRBJ1-6
CASSLLRTGDSPLHF
>TRBV20-1|.|TRBJ2-4
CSARDRNGNIQYF
>TRBV5-1|many|TRBJ2-2
CASTFHTNTGELFF
>TRBV12-5|many|TRBJ2-1
CASGLTKLAGVDEQFF
>TRBV5-1|many|TRBJ2-5
CASSWRTSGGPTGETQYF
>TRBV5-4|.|TRBJ2-3
CASSLSGGSTDTQYF
>TRBV29-1|many|TRBJ2-2
CSVAQGAGGELFF
>TRBV20-1|many|TRBJ1-2
CSAGTEPYGYTF
>TRBV19|many|TRBJ2-6
CASSKSGTYLSGANVLTF
>TRBV10-3|many|TRBJ1-1
CAISESSSRRAFF
>TRBV12-3/TRBV12-4|many|TRBJ1-1
CASSSGPAIMNTEAFF
>TRBV7-9|many|TRBJ1-1
CASSADRGEAFF
>TRBV6-2/TRBV6-3|many|TRBJ2-1
CASSYWVYDEQFF
>TRBV6-2/TRBV6-3|few|TRBJ2-7
CASTQRGPNEQYF
>TRBV7-3|many|TRBJ2-2
CASSPPSGGTGELFF
>TRBV6-5|many|TRBJ1-1
CASSLSGTTFSEAFF
>TRBV7-9|many|TRBJ2-1
CASPGGVSYNEQFF
>TRBV7-6|.|TRBJ2-3
CASSSRWDGGSTDTQYF
>TRBV5-1|many|TRBJ2-5
CASSLGTGYETQYF
>TRBV4-3|few|TRBJ2-5
CASSSRPGEETQYF
>TRBV5-1|many|TRBJ2-3
CASSLALTAASSTDTQYF
>TRBV6-5|few|TRBJ2-5
CASSFGLGQTQYF
>TRBV7-2|few|TRBJ2-2
CASSGRREFTGELFF
>TRBV20-1|many|TRBJ2-1
CSARAFGGSSYNEQFF
>TRBV18|few|TRBJ2-6
CASSRDSSGANVLTF
>TRBV5-1|few|TRBJ2-7
CASSLAGVGSYEQYF
>TRBV2|.|TRBJ2-1
CASSADRGAYNEQFF
>TRBV20-1|few|TRBJ1-2
CSARDWQGWYGYTF
>TRBV20-1|.|TRBJ1-1
CSARGAEAFF
>TRBV7-6|.|TRBJ1-5
CASSLSPGGNQPQHF
>TRBV6-1|.|TRBJ2-2
CANSRTVNDGELFF
>TRBV7-2|.|TRBJ2-6
CASQFAGANVLTF
>TRBV24-1|many|TRBJ2-1
CATSGPQGGYEQFF
>TRBV10-3|.|TRBJ1-5
CAISDRESNQPQHF
>TRBV3-1|.|TRBJ1-3
CASSQLNSGNTIYF
>TRBV7-2|many|TRBJ2-5
CASSRQGGETQYF
>TRBV4-2|many|TRBJ1-1
CASSPGFDTEAFF